Only a few counts were recorded for the clone carrying this TCR beta chain. Its antigen remains unknown. Produced via immunoSEQ multiplex PCR; TCRdb's table is partial and in-frame only. This sample has some 2,500 clones, with more than 25% found just once. This sample is drawn from a study of T cells in localized non-small cell lung cancer. Looked up from germline, CDR1 is SNHLY and CDR2 is FYNNEI. The CDR3 extends over 16 amino acids. V lost 2 bases to trimming and J lost 5 bases; unmatched junction nucleotides: 9. Study-wide findings and caveats: Heterogeneity cannot be ruled out, as sequencing used one tumor region only. Tumor trailed uninvolved adjacent lung in T cell clonality, which peaked there.

The clonotype was recovered from a man aged 35 to 69 with stage II squamous cell lung carcinoma. The J gene is TRBJ2-1, the V gene TRBV2, with 7 bases aligning to TRBD2. Sequences were derived from lung tumor tissue, sampled before any cancer treatment. CDR3 sequence reads: CASSEPDGRHHNEQFF. CDR3 nucleotides: TGTGCCAGCAGTGAACCCGACGGGAGGCACCACAATGAGCAGTTCTTC.